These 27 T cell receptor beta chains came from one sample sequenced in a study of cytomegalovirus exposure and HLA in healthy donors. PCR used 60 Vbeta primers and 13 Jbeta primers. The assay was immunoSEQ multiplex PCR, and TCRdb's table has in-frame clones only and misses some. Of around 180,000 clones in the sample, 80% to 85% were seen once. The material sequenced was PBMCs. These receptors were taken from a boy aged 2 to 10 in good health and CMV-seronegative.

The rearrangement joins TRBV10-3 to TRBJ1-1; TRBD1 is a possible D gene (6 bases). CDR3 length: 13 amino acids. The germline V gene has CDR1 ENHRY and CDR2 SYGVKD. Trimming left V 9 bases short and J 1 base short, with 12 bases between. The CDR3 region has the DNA TGTGCCATTGGGAAAGGGGGGAACACTGAAGCTTTCTTT. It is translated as CAIGKGGNTEAFF.

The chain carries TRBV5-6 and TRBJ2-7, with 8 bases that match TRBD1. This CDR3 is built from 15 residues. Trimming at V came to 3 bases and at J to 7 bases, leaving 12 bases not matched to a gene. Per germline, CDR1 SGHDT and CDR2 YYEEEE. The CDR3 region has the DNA TGTGCCAGCAGCTCACCGGGACAGGTGACGGGGGAGCAGTACGTC. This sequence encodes CASSSPGQVTGEQYV.

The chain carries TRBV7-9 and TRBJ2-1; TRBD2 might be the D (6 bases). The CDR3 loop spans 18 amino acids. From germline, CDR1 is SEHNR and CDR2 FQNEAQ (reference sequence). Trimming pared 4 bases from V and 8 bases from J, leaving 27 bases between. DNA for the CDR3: TGTGCCAGCAGCTCCAGCCGACCCCTATTGGGGGGAAGGGATGAGCAGTTCTTC. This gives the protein CASSSSRPLLGGRDEQFF.

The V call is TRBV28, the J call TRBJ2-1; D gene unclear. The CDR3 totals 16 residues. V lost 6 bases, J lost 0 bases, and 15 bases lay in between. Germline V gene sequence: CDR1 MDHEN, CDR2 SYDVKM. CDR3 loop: CASSPYRVSSYNEQFF. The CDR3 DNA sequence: TGTGCCAGCAGCCCCTACCGGGTCAGCTCCTACAATGAGCAGTTCTTC.

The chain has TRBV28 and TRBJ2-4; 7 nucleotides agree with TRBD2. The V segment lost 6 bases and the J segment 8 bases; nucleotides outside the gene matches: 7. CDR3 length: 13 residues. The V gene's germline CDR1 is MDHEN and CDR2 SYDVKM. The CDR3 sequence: CASSLSGGDIQYF. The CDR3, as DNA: TGTGCCAGCAGCCTTAGTGGGGGGGACATTCAGTACTTC. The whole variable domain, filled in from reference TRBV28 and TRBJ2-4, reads DVKVTQSSRYLVKRTGEKVFLECVQDMDHENMFWYRQDPGLGLRLIYFSYDVKMKEKGDIPEGYSVSREKKERFSLILESASTNQTSMYLCASSLSGGDIQYFGAGTRLSVL.

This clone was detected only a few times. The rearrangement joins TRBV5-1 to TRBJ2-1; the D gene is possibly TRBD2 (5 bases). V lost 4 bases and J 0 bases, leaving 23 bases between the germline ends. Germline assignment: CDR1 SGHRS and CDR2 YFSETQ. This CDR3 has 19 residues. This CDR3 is CASSPSFASGPSSYNEQFF. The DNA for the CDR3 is TGCGCCAGCAGCCCATCATTTGCAAGCGGACCGAGCTCCTACAATGAGCAGTTCTTC.

CDR3: CASSLAPGAGNTIYF. The DNA of the CDR3 is TGTGCCAGCAGCTTAGCGCCCGGGGCTGGAAACACCATATATTTT. The V call is TRBV7-2, the J call TRBJ1-3, with D unresolved. The CDR3 totals 15 residues. Trimming removed 0 bases at V and 2 bases at J, with 8 bases between. Germline V CDR1 and CDR2: SGHTA, FQGNSA.

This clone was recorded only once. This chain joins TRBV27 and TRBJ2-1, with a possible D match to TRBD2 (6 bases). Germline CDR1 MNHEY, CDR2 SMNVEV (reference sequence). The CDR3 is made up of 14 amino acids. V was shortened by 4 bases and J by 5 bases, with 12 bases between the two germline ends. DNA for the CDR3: TGTGCCAGCAGTTCGGGGAGGTTCGACAATGAGCAGTTCTTC. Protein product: CASSSGRFDNEQFF.

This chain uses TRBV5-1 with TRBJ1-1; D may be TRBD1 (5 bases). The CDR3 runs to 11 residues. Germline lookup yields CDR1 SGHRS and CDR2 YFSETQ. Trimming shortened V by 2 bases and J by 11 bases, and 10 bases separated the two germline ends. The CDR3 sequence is CASSLGGDAFF. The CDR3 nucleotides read TGCGCCAGCAGCTTAGGAGGGGATGCTTTCTTT.

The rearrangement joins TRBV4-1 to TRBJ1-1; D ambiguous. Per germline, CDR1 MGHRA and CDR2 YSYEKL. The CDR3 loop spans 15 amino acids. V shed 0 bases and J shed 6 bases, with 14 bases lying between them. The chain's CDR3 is CASSQEGRRTSEAFF. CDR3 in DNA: TGCGCCAGCAGCCAAGAAGGGAGGCGGACCTCTGAAGCTTTCTTT.

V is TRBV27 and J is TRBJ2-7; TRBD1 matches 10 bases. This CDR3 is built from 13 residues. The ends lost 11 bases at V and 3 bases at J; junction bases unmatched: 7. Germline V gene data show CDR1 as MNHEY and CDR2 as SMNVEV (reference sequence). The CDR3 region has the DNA TGTGCCGCAGCCTGGGACAGGGGCTACGAGCAGTACTTC. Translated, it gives CAAAWDRGYEQYF.

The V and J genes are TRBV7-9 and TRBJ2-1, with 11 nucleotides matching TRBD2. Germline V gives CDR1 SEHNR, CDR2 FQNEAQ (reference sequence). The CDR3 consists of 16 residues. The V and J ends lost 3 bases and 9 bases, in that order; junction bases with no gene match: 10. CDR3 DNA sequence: TGTGCCAGCAGCTTGTATTTAGCGGGAGGGCCGAGTGAGCAGTTCTTC. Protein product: CASSLYLAGGPSEQFF.

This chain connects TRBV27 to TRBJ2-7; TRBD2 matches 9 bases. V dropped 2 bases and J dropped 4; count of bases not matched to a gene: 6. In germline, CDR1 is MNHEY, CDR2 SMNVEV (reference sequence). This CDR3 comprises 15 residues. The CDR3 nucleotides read TGTGCCAGCAGTTTACGGGCTAGCGGGATGTACGAGCAGTACTTC. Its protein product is CASSLRASGMYEQYF.

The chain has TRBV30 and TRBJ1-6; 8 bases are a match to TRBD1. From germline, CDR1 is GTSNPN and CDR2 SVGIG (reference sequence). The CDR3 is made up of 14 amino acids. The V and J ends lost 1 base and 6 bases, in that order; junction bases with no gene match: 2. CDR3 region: CAWSAGQGNSPLHF. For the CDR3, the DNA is TGTGCCTGGAGTGCTGGACAGGGTAATTCACCCCTCCACTTT.

For the CDR3, the DNA is TGTGCCAGCAGGAGAAGGACTAGCGTTTACAATGAGCAGTTCTTC. Translating it yields CASRRRTSVYNEQFF. This rearrangement joins TRBV25-1 to TRBJ2-1; 9 positions agree with TRBD2. Losses at the gene ends were 6 bases for V and 4 bases for J; bases not matched to a gene: 7. CDR1 and CDR2 from the germline V gene are MGHDK and SYGVNS. The CDR3 totals 15 residues.

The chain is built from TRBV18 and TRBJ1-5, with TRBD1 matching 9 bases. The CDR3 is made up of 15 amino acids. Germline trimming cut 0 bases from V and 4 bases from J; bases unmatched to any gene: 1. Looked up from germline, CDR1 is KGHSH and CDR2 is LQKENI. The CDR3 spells CASSPPGTGNQPQHF. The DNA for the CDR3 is TGTGCCAGCTCACCACCAGGGACAGGGAATCAGCCCCAGCATTTT.

The CDR3 here is CASSLSTGANVLTF. The CDR3 nucleotides are TGTGCCAGCAGTTTAAGCACTGGGGCCAACGTCCTGACTTTC. This chain joins TRBV27 and TRBJ2-6, with unresolved D. The CDR3 is made up of 14 amino acids. Germline CDR1 is MNHEY and CDR2 is SMNVEV (reference sequence). The V gene lost 2 bases and the J gene lost 2 bases, with 4 bases spanning the gap.

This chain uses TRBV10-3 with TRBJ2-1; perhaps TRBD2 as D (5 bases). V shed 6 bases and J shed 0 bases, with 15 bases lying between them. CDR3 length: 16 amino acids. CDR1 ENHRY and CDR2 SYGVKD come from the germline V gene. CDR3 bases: TGTGCCATCAGCGCCCTAGCTGCTAGCTCCTACAATGAGCAGTTCTTC. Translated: CAISALAASSYNEQFF.

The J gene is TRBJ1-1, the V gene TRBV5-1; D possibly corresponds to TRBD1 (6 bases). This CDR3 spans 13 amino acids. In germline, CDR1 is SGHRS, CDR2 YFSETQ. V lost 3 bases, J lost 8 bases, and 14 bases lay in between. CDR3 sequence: CASSSARQDEAFF. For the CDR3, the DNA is TGCGCCAGCAGCTCGGCGAGACAGGACGAAGCTTTCTTT.

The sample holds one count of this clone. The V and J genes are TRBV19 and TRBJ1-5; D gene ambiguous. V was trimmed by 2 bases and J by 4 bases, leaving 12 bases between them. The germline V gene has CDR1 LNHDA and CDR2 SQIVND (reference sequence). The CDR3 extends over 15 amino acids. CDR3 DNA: TGTGCCAGTAGTATACGGGGAGTCGGTAATCAGCCCCAGCATTTT. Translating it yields CASSIRGVGNQPQHF. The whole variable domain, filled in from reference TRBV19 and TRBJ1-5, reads DGGITQSPKYLFRKEGQNVTLSCEQNLNHDAMYWYRQDPGQGLRLIYYSQIVNDFQKGDIAEGYSVSREKKESFPLTVTSAQKNPTAFYLCASSIRGVGNQPQHFGDGTRLSIL.

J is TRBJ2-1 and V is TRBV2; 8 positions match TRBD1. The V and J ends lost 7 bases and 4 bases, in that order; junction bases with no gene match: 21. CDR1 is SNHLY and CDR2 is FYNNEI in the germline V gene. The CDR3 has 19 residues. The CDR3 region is CASTTMDRVGPQLYNEQFF. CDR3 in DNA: TGTGCCAGCACCACCATGGACAGGGTGGGACCCCAATTATACAATGAGCAGTTCTTC.

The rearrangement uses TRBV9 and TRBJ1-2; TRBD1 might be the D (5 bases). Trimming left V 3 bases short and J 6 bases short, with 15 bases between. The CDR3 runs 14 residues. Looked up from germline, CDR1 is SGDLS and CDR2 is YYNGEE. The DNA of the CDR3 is TGTGCCAGCAGCGCGGGTCCGCGGGGCGATGGCTACACCTTC. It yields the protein CASSAGPRGDGYTF.

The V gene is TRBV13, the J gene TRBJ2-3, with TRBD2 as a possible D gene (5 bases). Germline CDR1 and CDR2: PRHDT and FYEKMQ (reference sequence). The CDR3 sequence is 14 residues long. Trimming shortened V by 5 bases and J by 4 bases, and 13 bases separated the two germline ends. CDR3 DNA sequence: TGTGCCAGCAGCCCCCCGGGAAGGGCAGATACGCAGTATTTT. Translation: CASSPPGRADTQYF.

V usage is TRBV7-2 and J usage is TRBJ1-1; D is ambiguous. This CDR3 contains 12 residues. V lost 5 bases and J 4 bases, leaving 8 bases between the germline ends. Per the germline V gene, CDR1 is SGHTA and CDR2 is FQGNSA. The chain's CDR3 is CASSTTGTEAFF. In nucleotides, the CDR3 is TGTGCCAGCAGCACTACTGGCACTGAAGCTTTCTTT.

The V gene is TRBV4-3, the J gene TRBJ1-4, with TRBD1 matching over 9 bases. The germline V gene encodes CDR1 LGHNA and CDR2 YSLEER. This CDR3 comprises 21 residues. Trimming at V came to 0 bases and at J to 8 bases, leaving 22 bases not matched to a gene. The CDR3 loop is CASSQDRGVYETGQGGEKLFF. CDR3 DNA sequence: TGCGCCAGCAGCCAAGATAGAGGGGTATATGAAACGGGACAGGGAGGAGAAAAACTGTTTTTT.

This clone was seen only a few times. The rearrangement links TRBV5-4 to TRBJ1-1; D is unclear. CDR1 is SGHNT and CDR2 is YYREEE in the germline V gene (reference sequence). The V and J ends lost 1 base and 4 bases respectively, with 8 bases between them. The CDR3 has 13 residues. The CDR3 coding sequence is TGTGCCAGCAGCTTGTCCGGTACCACTGAAGCTTTCTTT. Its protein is CASSLSGTTEAFF.

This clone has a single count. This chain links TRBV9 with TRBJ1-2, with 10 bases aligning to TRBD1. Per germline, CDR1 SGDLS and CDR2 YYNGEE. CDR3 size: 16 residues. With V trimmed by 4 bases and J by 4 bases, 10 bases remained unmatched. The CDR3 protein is CASSNSRGTGAYGYTF. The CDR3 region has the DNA TGTGCCAGCAGCAATTCGAGGGGGACAGGGGCCTATGGCTACACCTTC.